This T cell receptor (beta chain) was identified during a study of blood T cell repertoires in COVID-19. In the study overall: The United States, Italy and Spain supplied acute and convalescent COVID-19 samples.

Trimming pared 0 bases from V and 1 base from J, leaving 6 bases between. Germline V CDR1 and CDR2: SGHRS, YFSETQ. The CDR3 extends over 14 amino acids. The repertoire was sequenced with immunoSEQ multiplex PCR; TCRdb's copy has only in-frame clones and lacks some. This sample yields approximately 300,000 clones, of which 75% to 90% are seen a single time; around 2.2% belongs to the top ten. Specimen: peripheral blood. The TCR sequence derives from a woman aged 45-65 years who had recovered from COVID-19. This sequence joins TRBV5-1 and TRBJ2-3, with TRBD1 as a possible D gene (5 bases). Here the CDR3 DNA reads TGCGCCAGCAGCTTGGACAGGCGCACAGATACGCAGTATTTT. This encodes CASSLDRRTDTQYF. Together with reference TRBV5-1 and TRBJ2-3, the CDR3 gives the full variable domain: KAGVTQTPRYLIKTRGQQVTLSCSPISGHRSVSWYQQTPGQGLQFLFEYFSETQRNKGNFPGRFSGRQFSNSRSEMNVSTLELGDSALYLCASSLDRRTDTQYFGPGTRLTVL.